These T cell receptor beta chains were read from a single sample in a study of cytomegalovirus exposure and HLA in healthy donors. Data came from immunoSEQ multiplex PCR; TCRdb stores just in-frame clones and leaves some out. This table has 130,000 to 150,000 clones, about nine tenths appearing once. Sequenced sample: PBMCs. The receptor source for this set is a woman in her 30s in good health and CMV-seropositive. Each CDR3 is given with its conserved first and last residue. The order of the fields is J gene, D gene, V gene, clone size, CDR3 DNA, CDR3 protein. D genes are given only for firm matches. Expanded clones are given a class, and other clones once, few, many or no size at all.

J gene: TRBJ1-2
D gene: NA
V gene: TRBV2
clone size: NA
CDR3 DNA: TGTGCCAGCAGTGTTTTTGGGGGCGGTGAGGGCTACACCTTC
CDR3 protein: CASSVFGGGEGYTF

J gene: TRBJ2-1
D gene: TRBD2
V gene: TRBV29-1
clone size: once
CDR3 DNA: TGCAGCGTTTTAAGGACTAGCGGCTCCTACAATGAGCAGTTCTTC
CDR3 protein: CSVLRTSGSYNEQFF

J gene: TRBJ2-1
D gene: TRBD2
V gene: TRBV6-1
clone size: NA
CDR3 DNA: TGTGCCAGCAGCATCCCTAGCGGGGCTTACAATGAGCAGTTCTTC
CDR3 protein: CASSIPSGAYNEQFF

J gene: TRBJ1-2
D gene: NA
V gene: TRBV28
clone size: NA
CDR3 DNA: TGTGCCAGCAGTTTGACCAGCGGGGCTGGCTACACCTTC
CDR3 protein: CASSLTSGAGYTF

J gene: TRBJ2-5
D gene: TRBD2
V gene: TRBV27
clone size: NA
CDR3 DNA: TGTGCCAGCAGTTTATCCCCTTACAAGACTAGCGGGCCGCAAGAGACCCAGTACTTC
CDR3 protein: CASSLSPYKTSGPQETQYF

J gene: TRBJ2-7
D gene: TRBD2
V gene: TRBV19
clone size: NA
CDR3 DNA: TGTGCCAGTAGTTCGGGACTAGCGGGCCCGGTCGGGGAGCAGTACTTC
CDR3 protein: CASSSGLAGPVGEQYF

J gene: TRBJ1-5
D gene: NA
V gene: TRBV19
clone size: NA
CDR3 DNA: TGTGCCAGTAGTGGATGGGGGGGCAATCAGCCCCAGCATTTT
CDR3 protein: CASSGWGGNQPQHF

J gene: TRBJ1-2
D gene: NA
V gene: TRBV15
clone size: NA
CDR3 DNA: TGTGCCACCAGCAGCCGCCAGGGGATGGGAAACTATGGCTACACCTTC
CDR3 protein: CATSSRQGMGNYGYTF

J gene: TRBJ2-1
D gene: TRBD2
V gene: TRBV9
clone size: NA
CDR3 DNA: TGTGCCAGCAGCGTTGGACTAGCGGATTACAATGAGCAGTTCTTC
CDR3 protein: CASSVGLADYNEQFF

J gene: TRBJ1-3
D gene: NA
V gene: TRBV11-2
clone size: NA
CDR3 DNA: TGTGCCAGCAGCCTGAACAGGGTTGGAAACACCATATATTTT
CDR3 protein: CASSLNRVGNTIYF

J gene: TRBJ1-2
D gene: TRBD1
V gene: TRBV13
clone size: NA
CDR3 DNA: TGTGCCAGCAGCCAGGACAGGATTGGTGGCTACACCTTC
CDR3 protein: CASSQDRIGGYTF

J gene: TRBJ2-7
D gene: TRBD2
V gene: TRBV2
clone size: NA
CDR3 DNA: TGTGCCAGCTCCAGGACTAGCGGGAGCTACGAGCAGTACTTC
CDR3 protein: CASSRTSGSYEQYF

J gene: TRBJ2-7
D gene: TRBD2
V gene: TRBV6-1
clone size: NA
CDR3 DNA: TGTGCCAGCGGGGGGGTCTCTTCCTACGAGCAGTACTTC
CDR3 protein: CASGGVSSYEQYF

J gene: TRBJ1-1
D gene: TRBD1
V gene: TRBV5-1
clone size: few
CDR3 DNA: TGCGCCAGCAGCTGGACAGGACCGAACACTGAAGCTTTCTTT
CDR3 protein: CASSWTGPNTEAFF

J gene: TRBJ2-4
D gene: NA
V gene: TRBV5-1
clone size: once
CDR3 DNA: TGCGCCAGCAGCTTGGAGGGGTCCAAAAACATTCAGTACTTC
CDR3 protein: CASSLEGSKNIQYF

J gene: TRBJ1-3
D gene: NA
V gene: TRBV29-1
clone size: NA
CDR3 DNA: TGCAGCGTTACGGGTTCTGGAAACACCATATATTTT
CDR3 protein: CSVTGSGNTIYF

J gene: TRBJ2-5
D gene: NA
V gene: TRBV4-1
clone size: few
CDR3 DNA: TGCGCCAGCAGCCAATCGAACAGCCAAGAGACCCAGTACTTC
CDR3 protein: CASSQSNSQETQYF

J gene: TRBJ2-3
D gene: NA
V gene: TRBV15
clone size: NA
CDR3 DNA: TGTGCCACCAGCAGAGGGACAGCTAGCACAGATACGCAGTATTTT
CDR3 protein: CATSRGTASTDTQYF

J gene: TRBJ2-1
D gene: NA
V gene: TRBV19
clone size: NA
CDR3 DNA: TGTGCCAGTAGTATATTGGCGGGTCCCCCCTACAATGAGCAGTTCTTC
CDR3 protein: CASSILAGPPYNEQFF

J gene: TRBJ1-4
D gene: NA
V gene: TRBV6-1
clone size: NA
CDR3 DNA: TGTGCCAGCAGTGTCTCCAATGGAGTTAATGAAAAACTGTTTTTT
CDR3 protein: CASSVSNGVNEKLFF

J gene: TRBJ2-7
D gene: TRBD2
V gene: TRBV27
clone size: NA
CDR3 DNA: TGTGCCAGCAGTTTATCTCTAGCGGGAGCTCTGCTGGGCTCCTACGAGCAGTACTTC
CDR3 protein: CASSLSLAGALLGSYEQYF

J gene: TRBJ1-5
D gene: NA
V gene: TRBV28
clone size: NA
CDR3 DNA: TGTGCCAGCAGTTATGTGGCGGGGGGGACACCTAACTTTAGCAATCAGCCCCAGCATTTT
CDR3 protein: CASSYVAGGTPNFSNQPQHF

J gene: TRBJ1-4
D gene: TRBD1
V gene: TRBV28
clone size: NA
CDR3 DNA: TGTGCCAGCAGACTCGGACAGGGTAGCGGAAAACTGTTTTTT
CDR3 protein: CASRLGQGSGKLFF

J gene: TRBJ1-6
D gene: TRBD1
V gene: TRBV7-2
clone size: NA
CDR3 DNA: TGTGCCAGCAGCCCGAGACAGGGGAACTCACCCCTCCACTTT
CDR3 protein: CASSPRQGNSPLHF

J gene: TRBJ1-2
D gene: NA
V gene: TRBV11-1
clone size: NA
CDR3 DNA: TGTGCCAGCAGCTACCTACAGGGATCCTATGGCTACACCTTC
CDR3 protein: CASSYLQGSYGYTF

J gene: TRBJ2-6
D gene: NA
V gene: TRBV27
clone size: NA
CDR3 DNA: TGTGCCAGCAGTCTCGGGACTTCTGGGGCCAACGTCCTGACTTTC
CDR3 protein: CASSLGTSGANVLTF

J gene: TRBJ1-2
D gene: NA
V gene: TRBV7-6
clone size: NA
CDR3 DNA: TGTGCCAGCAGTTTGGACAGAGCCCACTATGGCTACACCTTC
CDR3 protein: CASSLDRAHYGYTF

J gene: TRBJ2-7
D gene: TRBD2
V gene: TRBV28
clone size: once
CDR3 DNA: TGTGCCAGCAGTTTGATTCAGGGACTAAGCGAGCAGTACTTC
CDR3 protein: CASSLIQGLSEQYF

J gene: TRBJ2-7
D gene: TRBD2
V gene: TRBV19
clone size: NA
CDR3 DNA: TGTGCCAGTAGCGCTAGCGGGGGGGACGAGCAGTACTTC
CDR3 protein: CASSASGGDEQYF

J gene: TRBJ2-1
D gene: TRBD2
V gene: TRBV7-3
clone size: NA
CDR3 DNA: TGTGCCAGCAGCTTAAAAGGCTCTAGCGGGATGACCTACAATGAGCAGTTCTTC
CDR3 protein: CASSLKGSSGMTYNEQFF

J gene: TRBJ2-1
D gene: TRBD2
V gene: TRBV27
clone size: NA
CDR3 DNA: TGTGCCAGCAGTGCAACTAGCGGGAGTGTCCAGCAGTTCTTC
CDR3 protein: CASSATSGSVQQFF

J gene: TRBJ2-1
D gene: NA
V gene: TRBV29-1
clone size: NA
CDR3 DNA: TGCAGCGCTATTGGCTCCTACAATGAGCAGTTCTTC
CDR3 protein: CSAIGSYNEQFF

J gene: TRBJ2-7
D gene: NA
V gene: TRBV28
clone size: NA
CDR3 DNA: TGTGCCAGCAGTTTATATGGCAGGGAGGCCTACGAGCAGTACTTC
CDR3 protein: CASSLYGREAYEQYF

J gene: TRBJ2-2
D gene: NA
V gene: TRBV6-5
clone size: NA
CDR3 DNA: TGTGCCAGCAGTTACTCGATCCAGGGCGGGGAGCTGTTTTTT
CDR3 protein: CASSYSIQGGELFF

J gene: TRBJ1-2
D gene: NA
V gene: TRBV5-1
clone size: NA
CDR3 DNA: TGCGCCAGCAGCTCCCAGACAGGCTATGGCTACACCTTC
CDR3 protein: CASSSQTGYGYTF

J gene: TRBJ2-5
D gene: NA
V gene: TRBV5-6
clone size: NA
CDR3 DNA: TGTGCCAGCAGCTTGGTCTTTTGGACACAAGAGACCCAGTACTTC
CDR3 protein: CASSLVFWTQETQYF

J gene: TRBJ1-5
D gene: TRBD1
V gene: TRBV5-6
clone size: NA
CDR3 DNA: TGTGCCAGCAGCTTATCTGGACAGGGAGGTCAGCCCCAGCATTTT
CDR3 protein: CASSLSGQGGQPQHF

J gene: TRBJ1-5
D gene: NA
V gene: TRBV28
clone size: NA
CDR3 DNA: TGTGCCAGCAGTTTCATGTATGGCAGGGGACAACAGCCCCAGCATTTT
CDR3 protein: CASSFMYGRGQQPQHF

J gene: TRBJ1-3
D gene: TRBD1
V gene: TRBV5-1
clone size: NA
CDR3 DNA: TGCGCCAGCAGGCCGACAGGGAGCTCTGGAAACACCATATATTTT
CDR3 protein: CASRPTGSSGNTIYF

J gene: TRBJ1-1
D gene: NA
V gene: TRBV6-5
clone size: NA
CDR3 DNA: TGTGCCAGCAGTTACAGTTGGAGAGGGATCACTGAAGCTTTCTTT
CDR3 protein: CASSYSWRGITEAFF

J gene: TRBJ2-1
D gene: TRBD2
V gene: TRBV19
clone size: NA
CDR3 DNA: TGTGCCAGTAGTATCCTGGCGGGAGATCACAATGAGCAGTTCTTC
CDR3 protein: CASSILAGDHNEQFF

J gene: TRBJ1-5
D gene: NA
V gene: TRBV9
clone size: once
CDR3 DNA: TGTGCCAGCAGCCGGGGGGAATTTGAGGATCAGCCCCAGCATTTT
CDR3 protein: CASSRGEFEDQPQHF

J gene: TRBJ2-5
D gene: NA
V gene: TRBV27
clone size: NA
CDR3 DNA: TGTGCCAGCAGTCCCGGGGCGGGAACAGCCTGGACCCAGTACTTC
CDR3 protein: CASSPGAGTAWTQYF

J gene: TRBJ1-2
D gene: NA
V gene: TRBV7-3
clone size: NA
CDR3 DNA: TGTGCCCCTCACCGCGCAGGCTTAGCTAACTATGGCTACACCTTC
CDR3 protein: CAPHRAGLANYGYTF

J gene: TRBJ2-7
D gene: TRBD2
V gene: TRBV28
clone size: NA
CDR3 DNA: TGTGCCAGCAGTTCGACACTAGCGGAGACCTCCTACGAGCAGTACTTC
CDR3 protein: CASSSTLAETSYEQYF

J gene: TRBJ2-1
D gene: TRBD2
V gene: TRBV27
clone size: once
CDR3 DNA: TGTGCCAGCAGCACCACTAGCGGGCCCTACAATGAGCAGTTCTTC
CDR3 protein: CASSTTSGPYNEQFF

J gene: TRBJ2-7
D gene: NA
V gene: TRBV6-1
clone size: NA
CDR3 DNA: TGTGCCAGCAGTCCCTGGGGCGCAACCTACGAGCAGTACTTC
CDR3 protein: CASSPWGATYEQYF

J gene: TRBJ2-2
D gene: TRBD1
V gene: TRBV7-9
clone size: NA
CDR3 DNA: TGTGCCAGCAGCAGAGGACAGGTTAACACCGGGGAGCTGTTTTTT
CDR3 protein: CASSRGQVNTGELFF

J gene: TRBJ1-2
D gene: TRBD1
V gene: TRBV28
clone size: NA
CDR3 DNA: TGTGCCAGCAGCACGACAGGGTACGGCTATGGCTACACCTTC
CDR3 protein: CASSTTGYGYGYTF

J gene: TRBJ1-2
D gene: TRBD1
V gene: TRBV7-2
clone size: NA
CDR3 DNA: TGTGCCAGCAGCTTAACAGGGGGTAACTATGGCTACACCTTC
CDR3 protein: CASSLTGGNYGYTF

J gene: TRBJ1-3
D gene: NA
V gene: TRBV5-1
clone size: NA
CDR3 DNA: TGCGCCAGCAGGGGAGACTCTGGAAACACCATATATTTT
CDR3 protein: CASRGDSGNTIYF

J gene: TRBJ1-1
D gene: TRBD1
V gene: TRBV10-3
clone size: NA
CDR3 DNA: TGTGCCATAGGACAGGAGAACACTGAAGCTTTCTTT
CDR3 protein: CAIGQENTEAFF

J gene: TRBJ1-1
D gene: NA
V gene: TRBV6-5
clone size: NA
CDR3 DNA: TGTGCCAGCAGTTACACTAAAAACACTGAAGCTTTCTTT
CDR3 protein: CASSYTKNTEAFF

J gene: TRBJ2-3
D gene: NA
V gene: TRBV5-1
clone size: NA
CDR3 DNA: TGCGCCAGCAGCTTCGGGCTGAGTCGGGGACTCACAGATACGCAGTATTTT
CDR3 protein: CASSFGLSRGLTDTQYF

J gene: TRBJ2-7
D gene: TRBD1
V gene: TRBV2
clone size: few
CDR3 DNA: TGTGCCAGCAGTGAAGCCCCAGGGGGCAGAGAGCAGTACTTC
CDR3 protein: CASSEAPGGREQYF

J gene: TRBJ2-7
D gene: NA
V gene: TRBV28
clone size: NA
CDR3 DNA: TGTGCCAGCAGTCCGACTGGGGCGTCTGATGACGAGCAGTACTTC
CDR3 protein: CASSPTGASDDEQYF

J gene: TRBJ2-6
D gene: TRBD1
V gene: TRBV5-1
clone size: NA
CDR3 DNA: TGCGCCAGCAGAGCCGGGACAGGGACTGGGGCCAACGTCCTGACTTTC
CDR3 protein: CASRAGTGTGANVLTF

J gene: TRBJ2-7
D gene: NA
V gene: TRBV28
clone size: NA
CDR3 DNA: TGTGCCAGCAGTTTATATAGGGGGAGCTCCTACGAGCAGTACTTC
CDR3 protein: CASSLYRGSSYEQYF

J gene: TRBJ2-1
D gene: TRBD2
V gene: TRBV11-2
clone size: many
CDR3 DNA: TGTGCCAGCAGCCAGGGTAGCGGGGGGTACAATGAGCAGTTCTTC
CDR3 protein: CASSQGSGGYNEQFF